The clone carrying this T cell receptor beta chain was counted a few times. This specimen belongs to a study of T-cell memory formation after mild COVID-19. From the 5' RACE reads, TCRdb called clonotypes with MiXCR, one entry per CDR3 protein. The table records 150,000 to 200,000 distinct CDR3 sequences, around 10% of them present only once. There are 15 residues in the CDR3. The V end lost 4 bases, the J end lost 0 bases, and 12 bases lay between the germline ends. The germline V gene encodes CDR1 DFQATT and CDR2 SNEGSKA (reference sequence). This receptor was taken from a man in his late teens or twenties who had mild COVID-19 (a few samples of this study predate the infection). Cell type and time point are not known. The sequenced material came from PBMCs or a T cell subset sorted from them (not recorded which). The V and J genes are TRBV20-1 and TRBJ1-4, with D uncertain. CDR3 region: CSAMDGGATNEKLFF. The CDR3 coding sequence is TGCAGTGCTATGGACGGCGGAGCAACTAATGAAAAACTGTTTTTT.